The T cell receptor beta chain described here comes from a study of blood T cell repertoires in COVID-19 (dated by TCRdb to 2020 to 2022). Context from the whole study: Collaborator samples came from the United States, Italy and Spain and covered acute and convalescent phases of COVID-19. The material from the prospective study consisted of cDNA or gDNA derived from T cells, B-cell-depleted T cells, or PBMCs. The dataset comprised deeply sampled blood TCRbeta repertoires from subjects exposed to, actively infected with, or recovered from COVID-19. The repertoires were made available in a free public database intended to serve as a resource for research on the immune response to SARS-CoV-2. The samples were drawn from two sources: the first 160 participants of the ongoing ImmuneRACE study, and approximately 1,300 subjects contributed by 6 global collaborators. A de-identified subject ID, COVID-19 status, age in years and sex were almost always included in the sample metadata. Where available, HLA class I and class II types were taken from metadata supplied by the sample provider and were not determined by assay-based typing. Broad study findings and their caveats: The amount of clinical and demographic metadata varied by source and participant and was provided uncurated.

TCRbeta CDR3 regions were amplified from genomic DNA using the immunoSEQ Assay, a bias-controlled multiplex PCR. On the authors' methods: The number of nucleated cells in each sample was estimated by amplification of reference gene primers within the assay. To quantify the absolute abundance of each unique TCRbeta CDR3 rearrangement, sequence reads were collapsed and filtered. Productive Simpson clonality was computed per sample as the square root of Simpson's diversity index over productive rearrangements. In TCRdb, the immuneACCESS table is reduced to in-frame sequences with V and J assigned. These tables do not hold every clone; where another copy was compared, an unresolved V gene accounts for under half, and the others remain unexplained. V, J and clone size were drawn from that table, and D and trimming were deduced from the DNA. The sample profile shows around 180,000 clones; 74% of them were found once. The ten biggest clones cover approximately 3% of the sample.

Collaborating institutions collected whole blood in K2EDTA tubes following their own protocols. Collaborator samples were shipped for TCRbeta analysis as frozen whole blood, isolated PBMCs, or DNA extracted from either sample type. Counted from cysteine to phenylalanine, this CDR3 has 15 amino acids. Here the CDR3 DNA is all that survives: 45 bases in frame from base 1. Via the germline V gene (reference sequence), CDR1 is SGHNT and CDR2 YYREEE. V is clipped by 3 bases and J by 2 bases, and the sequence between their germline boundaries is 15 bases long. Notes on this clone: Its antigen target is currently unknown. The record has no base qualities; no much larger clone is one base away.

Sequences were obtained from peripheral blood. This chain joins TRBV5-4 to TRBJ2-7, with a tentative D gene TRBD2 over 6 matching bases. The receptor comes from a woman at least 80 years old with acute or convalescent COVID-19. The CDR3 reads CASSSTAGPPYEQYF. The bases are TGTGCCAGCAGCTCTACTGCGGGGCCCCCCTACGAGCAGTACTTC.